This TCR beta chain comes out of a study of blood T cell repertoires in COVID-19. Study context: The origin of the acute and convalescent COVID-19 samples was the United States, Italy and Spain. In each case, the material was cDNA or gDNA derived from T cells, B-cell-depleted T cells, or PBMCs.

Germline trimming cut 5 bases from V and 2 bases from J; bases unmatched to any gene: 10. Germline assignment: CDR1 SEHNR and CDR2 FQNEAQ (reference sequence). The CDR3 is 16 residues long. Under the authors' procedure: Nucleated cell number was recorded as an estimate derived from reference gene primer amplification. TCRdb keeps only in-frame clones here, not all; method: immunoSEQ multiplex PCR. The DNA gave D and trimming, while V, J and clone size come from that table. The sample lists 130,000 to 150,000 clones, about 87% seen once, with 0.95% in the top ten. Sequenced input: peripheral blood. The sequence was collected from a woman between 50 and 59 years old with acute or convalescent COVID-19. This rearrangement joins TRBV7-9 to TRBJ2-7, with 9 bases lining up with TRBD1. The CDR3 nucleotides read TGTGCCAGCAGCGATCGAGGGACAGGGAGGACCTACGAGCAGTACTTC. It specifies CASSDRGTGRTYEQYF.